The 16 T cell receptor beta chains given below trace back to one sample, sequenced in a study of metastatic and nonmetastatic thyroid tumors. TCRdb re-clonotyped the PCR reads through MiXCR. The data show around 34,000 clones, with 16% seen just once and under 3.5% held by the top ten. Thyroid surgery was performed in patients who had received no treatment beforehand. Sequencing input: blood. These receptors were taken from a female donor with papillary thyroid cancer or a benign thyroid nodule (not recorded which). Some clones in this sample may be carry-over from other donors' samples.

This clone was detected ten times or more. The chain recombines TRBV19 with TRBJ1-6; 8 bases line up with TRBD1. V trimming: 5 bases; J trimming: 7 bases; junction bases outside the gene matches: 4. The CDR3 extends over 14 amino acids. The germline V gene has CDR1 LNHDA and CDR2 SQIVND (reference sequence). The CDR3 loop is CASSERTGNSPLHF. The CDR3 nucleotides read TGTGCCAGTAGTGAACGGACAGGGAATTCACCCCTCCACTTT. Full variable domain (remainder filled in from reference TRBV19 and TRBJ1-6): DGGITQSPKYLFRKEGQNVTLSCEQNLNHDAMYWYRQDPGQGLRLIYYSQIVNDFQKGDIAEGYSVSREKKESFPLTVTSAQKNPTAFYLCASSERTGNSPLHFGNGTRLTVT.

This clone has ten or more counts. The chain joins TRBV2 to TRBJ2-7; the D gene is possibly TRBD2 (6 bases). The CDR3 covers 13 residues. Germline CDR1 reads SNHLY; CDR2 reads FYNNEI. V was clipped by 6 bases and J by 4 bases, with 13 bases between them. As DNA, the CDR3 is TGTGCCAGCAGAGGAGGGCGGTTTTACGAGCAGTACTTC. Translated: CASRGGRFYEQYF.

This clone was seen repeatedly, ten times or more. A much larger clonotype is one base distant, so this may be a read error. The rearrangement links TRBV12-3 or TRBV12-4 to TRBJ2-5; the match to TRBD2 covers 15 bases. The CDR3 is made up of 15 amino acids. Here the CDR3 DNA reads TGTGCCGGCAGCCAGGGACTAGCGGGAGGAGAGACCCAGTACTTC. Amino acid sequence: CAGSQGLAGGETQYF.

This clone is categorized as medium-sized (0.01 to 0.1%). This sequence joins TRBV6-2 or TRBV6-3 and TRBJ2-7; possibly TRBD2 for D (5 bases). Germline values: CDR1 MNHEY, CDR2 SVGEGT. V shed 6 bases and J shed 3 bases, with 18 bases lying between them. The CDR3 has 15 residues. The CDR3 bases are TGTGCCAGCAGCCAACGGGAAGATGGAGGCTACGAGCAGTACTTC. Translation: CASSQREDGGYEQYF.

This clone has ten or more counts. J is TRBJ1-4 and V is TRBV20-1; 9 bases map to TRBD1. The CDR3 has 13 residues. V lost 6 bases, J lost 8 bases, and 7 bases stayed unmatched. The V gene's germline CDR1 is DFQATT and CDR2 SNEGSKA (reference sequence). The CDR3 loop is CSAYRGRGEKLFF. The CDR3 DNA reads TGCAGTGCCTACAGGGGGCGGGGAGAAAAACTGTTTTTT.

This clone was counted at least ten times. The rearrangement joins TRBV6-1 to TRBJ1-5, with a possible D match to TRBD1 (5 bases). The CDR3 runs 13 residues. Per germline, CDR1 MNHNS and CDR2 SASEGT. Trimming took 8 bases from V and 2 from J, leaving 10 bases between them. This CDR3 reads CASGGRRNQPQHF. The CDR3 DNA reads as TGTGCCAGCGGGGGTCGTCGCAATCAGCCCCAGCATTTT.

This clone was observed many times. The chain employs TRBV6-4 and TRBJ2-5, with 9 bases fitting TRBD2. Per the germline V gene, CDR1 is MRHNA and CDR2 is SNTAGT. This CDR3 has 15 amino acids. V dropped 5 bases and J dropped 2; count of bases not matched to a gene: 6. The CDR3 sequence is CASSRTSEPQETQYF. In nucleotides, the CDR3 is TGTGCCAGCAGTCGGACTAGCGAGCCTCAAGAGACCCAGTACTTC.

This rearrangement joins TRBV24-1 to TRBJ2-1, with TRBD2 matching over 10 bases. Germline lookup yields CDR1 KGHDR and CDR2 SFDVKD. V lost 3 bases to trimming and J lost 9 bases; unmatched junction nucleotides: 16. The CDR3 totals 18 residues. CDR3 DNA: TGTGCCACCAGTGATCCCGTTTTGCAGAGCGGGAGGGCCGGTGAGCAGTTCTTC. As protein: CATSDPVLQSGRAGEQFF.

Ten or more counts support this clone. The chain employs TRBV18 and TRBJ2-2, with 9 bases fitting TRBD2. Per the germline V gene, CDR1 is KGHSH and CDR2 is LQKENI. J gave up 6 bases and V 5 bases, and 7 bases lay outside the gene matches. This CDR3 spans 15 amino acids. CDR3 nucleotides: TGTGCCAGCTCAGCGGGAGGGCCGCAATCCGGGGAGCTGTTTTTT. Translation: CASSAGGPQSGELFF.

This clone came up a few times. CDR3 region: CASSFPLAGGLGEQYF. Here the CDR3 DNA reads TGTGCCAGCAGTTTTCCCCTAGCGGGGGGGCTGGGTGAGCAGTACTTC. The gene calls are TRBV12-3 or TRBV12-4 and TRBJ2-7; 12 nucleotides agree with TRBD2. The CDR3 length is 16 residues. The junction had 10 bases not matched to a gene; V was cut back by 3 bases and J by 7 bases.

This clone was recorded many times. The chain employs TRBV12-3 or TRBV12-4 and TRBJ2-2; no clear D. Trimming pared 4 bases from V and 5 bases from J, leaving 2 bases between. The CDR3 contains 11 residues. CDR3 in DNA: TGTGCCAGCAGTTCTACCGGGGAGCTGTTTTTT. It codes for CASSSTGELFF.

At least ten counts were recorded for this clone. The gene calls are TRBV7-9 and TRBJ1-1, with D hard to call. V lost 5 bases and J 7 bases, leaving 11 bases between the germline ends. CDR3 size: 12 residues. Germline assignment: CDR1 SEHNR and CDR2 FQNEAQ (reference sequence). CDR3 protein: CASSRRDIEAFF. The CDR3 DNA follows: TGTGCCAGCAGCCGGCGGGATATTGAAGCTTTCTTT. Filled out from reference TRBV7-9 and TRBJ1-1, the complete variable domain reads DTGVSQNPRHKITKRGQNVTFRCDPISEHNRLYWYRQTLGQGPEFLTYFQNEAQLEKSRLLSDRFSAERPKGSFSTLEIQRTEQGDSAMYLCASSRRDIEAFFGQGTRLTVV.

Points on this clone: A much larger clone is a single base away; this may be a read error. Other DNA variants within this sample encode the same CDR3. This chain joins TRBV12-3 or TRBV12-4 and TRBJ1-4; possibly TRBD1 for D (6 bases). The CDR3 has 16 amino acids. The V end lost 1 base, the J end lost 7 bases, and 16 bases lay between the germline ends. Here the CDR3 DNA reads TGTGCCAGCAGTTTAGGCCCGACAGGTGGCGGTGAAAAACTGTTTTTT. It codes for CASSLGPTGGGEKLFF.

The rearrangement uses TRBV6-1 and TRBJ1-4; D uncertain. Germline CDR1 and CDR2: MNHNS and SASEGT. Trimming took 1 base from V and 7 from J, leaving 13 bases between them. The CDR3 consists of 15 residues. DNA for the CDR3: TGTGCCAGCAGTGAAGACACAGACGCGAGTGAAAAACTGTTTTTT. It yields the protein CASSEDTDASEKLFF.

This clone appeared many times. CDR3 in amino acids: CASSLAEGKLFF. CDR3 coding DNA: TGTGCCAGCAGCTTAGCCGAGGGAAAACTGTTTTTT. The V and J genes are TRBV7-9 and TRBJ1-4; no clear D. This CDR3 contains 12 residues. Germline lookup yields CDR1 SEHNR and CDR2 FQNEAQ (reference sequence). The V gene lost 0 bases and the J gene lost 10 bases, with 6 bases spanning the gap. Looking up the rest from reference TRBV7-9 and TRBJ1-4 gives the full variable domain: DTGVSQNPRHKITKRGQNVTFRCDPISEHNRLYWYRQTLGQGPEFLTYFQNEAQLEKSRLLSDRFSAERPKGSFSTLEIQRTEQGDSAMYLCASSLAEGKLFFGSGTQLSVL.

Ten or more counts support this clone. The chain carries TRBV13 and TRBJ2-7; TRBD2 agrees at 13 bases. This CDR3 region has 15 residues. The V gene's germline CDR1 is PRHDT and CDR2 FYEKMQ (reference sequence). V shed 4 bases and J 5 bases; nucleotides not matched to a gene: 5. CDR3 sequence: CASSSLLAGGHEQYF. The CDR3 DNA follows: TGTGCCAGCAGCTCCCTACTAGCGGGAGGGCACGAGCAGTACTTC.